Following are 18 T cell receptor beta chains from one sample sequenced in a study of shared clonotypes between healthy human individuals. This table comes from immunoSEQ multiplex PCR, and its TCRdb copy is limited to in-frame clones, with some not included. The sample consists of about 1.1 million clones, around 78% of them appearing once. The sequenced sample was memory CD4+ T cells from PBMCs. Subset in this sample: CD45RA-negative fraction. The receptor set was obtained from a man aged 18 to 30 in good health. Some clones in this sample may be carry-over from other donors' samples.

This rearrangement joins TRBV30 to TRBJ1-2; a possible D gene is TRBD1 (5 bases). Germline V gives CDR1 GTSNPN, CDR2 SVGIG (reference sequence). Trimming removed 3 bases from V and 5 bases from J, with 10 bases in between. The CDR3 runs 12 residues. The chain's CDR3 is CAWRQGTYGYTF. The CDR3 DNA sequence: TGTGCCTGGAGGCAAGGGACTTATGGCTACACCTTC. Full variable domain (remainder filled in from reference TRBV30 and TRBJ1-2): SQTIHQWPATLVQPVGSPLSLECTVEGTSNPNLYWYRQAAGRGLQLLFYSVGIGQISSEVPQNLSASRPQDRQFILSSKKLLLSDSGFYLCAWRQGTYGYTFGSGTRLTVV.

Only one count was recorded for this clone. CDR3 DNA: TGCGCCAGCAGCTACCGGCAATCCGAACAGGGGACAGGACTGTTTTTT. This translates into CASSYRQSEQGTGLFF. The chain uses TRBV5-1 and TRBJ1-4, with TRBD1 matching over 8 bases. Germline loops: CDR1 SGHRS, CDR2 YFSETQ. The CDR3 length is 16 residues. With V trimmed by 3 bases and J by 13 bases, 17 bases remained unmatched. The entire variable domain, with the rest obtained from reference TRBV5-1 and TRBJ1-4, is as follows: KAGVTQTPRYLIKTRGQQVTLSCSPISGHRSVSWYQQTPGQGLQFLFEYFSETQRNKGNFPGRFSGRQFSNSRSEMNVSTLELGDSALYLCASSYRQSEQGTGLFFGSGTQLSVL.

This clone was observed once. This CDR3 reads CASSLVAGAAYNEQFF. DNA of the CDR3: TGTGCCAGCAGCTTAGTCGCGGGAGCGGCCTACAATGAGCAGTTCTTC. The chain is built from TRBV7-9 and TRBJ2-1, with 7 bases fitting TRBD2. The CDR3 runs to 16 residues. V lost 1 base, J lost 2 bases, and 5 bases stayed unmatched. Germline V gives CDR1 SEHNR, CDR2 FQNEAQ (reference sequence).

The chain carries TRBV28 and TRBJ2-7; 11 bases agree with TRBD1. Germline V gene sequence: CDR1 MDHEN, CDR2 SYDVKM. V shed 8 bases, J shed 5 bases, and the junction held 5 bases outside the gene matches. This CDR3 contains 13 residues. CDR3 region: CASFGTGGDEQYF. CDR3 nucleotides: TGTGCCAGCTTTGGGACAGGGGGGGACGAGCAGTACTTC.

This rearrangement joins TRBV6-1 to TRBJ1-2, with a weak D call TRBD1 (5 bases). Germline CDR1 reads MNHNS; CDR2 reads SASEGT. V lost 6 bases, J lost 4 bases, and 15 bases lay in between. The CDR3 is made up of 14 amino acids. CDR3: CASRGGSRSYGYTF. The CDR3 coding sequence is TGTGCCAGCAGGGGGGGGAGCAGGAGCTATGGCTACACCTTC.

This clone was seen a few times. The chain carries TRBV5-6 and TRBJ1-4, with TRBD1 as a possible D gene (5 bases). Germline V gives CDR1 SGHDT, CDR2 YYEEEE. The V end was cut by 6 bases, the J end by 0 bases, with 12 bases between. The CDR3 totals 15 residues. This CDR3 is CASNLWGATNEKLFF. CDR3 coding DNA: TGTGCCAGCAACCTATGGGGGGCAACTAATGAAAAACTGTTTTTT.

This clone has only one observation. The chain has TRBV6-1 and TRBJ1-1; maybe TRBD1 (5 bases). This CDR3 region has 16 residues. The V gene's germline CDR1 is MNHNS and CDR2 SASEGT. V shed 4 bases and J shed 0 bases, with 15 bases lying between them. CDR3 DNA sequence: TGTGCCAGCAGTGTTTTGGCAGGGAATCTGAACACTGAAGCTTTCTTT. Its translation is CASSVLAGNLNTEAFF.

On this clone: This sample includes further DNA sequences coding for the same CDR3. This sequence joins TRBV29-1 and TRBJ2-7; D is unclear. From germline, CDR1 is SQVTM and CDR2 ANQGSEA. Deletions cut 4 bases from V and 0 bases from J, with 7 bases between. This CDR3 spans 12 amino acids. CDR3 protein: CSVGGLSYEQYF. CDR3 bases: TGCAGCGTTGGCGGCCTCTCCTACGAGCAGTACTTC.

The chain has TRBV10-2 and TRBJ1-3; D may be TRBD1 (6 bases). CDR1 is WSHSY, CDR2 SAAADI, per germline. Between the trimmed V and J ends, which lost 7 bases and 4 bases, there was a span of 11 bases. This CDR3 has 13 residues. The CDR3 region is CASTMTGGNTIYF. As DNA, the CDR3 is TGCGCCAGCACTATGACAGGAGGAAACACCATATATTTT.

J is TRBJ1-5 and V is TRBV6-5; TRBD1 matches at 8 bases. The CDR3 has 15 residues. With V trimmed by 6 bases and J by 6 bases, 10 bases remained unmatched. Germline CDR1 reads MNHEY; CDR2 reads SVGAGI. The CDR3 reads CASRSGQAEGQPQHF. DNA of the CDR3: TGTGCCAGCAGGTCGGGACAGGCGGAGGGTCAGCCCCAGCATTTT.

V gene TRBV28 combines with J gene TRBJ2-5; D tentatively reads TRBD1 or TRBD2 (5 bases each). Germline V gene lookup returns CDR1 MDHEN and CDR2 SYDVKM. The CDR3 has 13 amino acids. V lost 9 bases, J lost 10 bases, and 21 bases lay in between. CDR3 sequence reads: CASLTGRQTGQYF. In DNA, the CDR3 is TGTGCCAGTCTCACGGGACGCCAAACGGGCCAGTACTTC.

This clone was observed once. The chain has TRBV7-3 and TRBJ2-2; D gene ambiguous. Per the germline V gene, CDR1 is SGHTA and CDR2 is FQGTGA. This CDR3 has 14 residues. V was shortened by 3 bases and J by 4 bases, with 9 bases between the two germline ends. The CDR3 nucleotides are TGTGCCAGCAGCTTCGCTAGAGCCACCGGGGAGCTGTTTTTT. Amino acids: CASSFARATGELFF.

Notes on this clone: Within the sample, other DNA sequences also encode this same CDR3. The gene calls are TRBV11-2 and TRBJ2-1; no clear D gene. The CDR3 totals 13 residues. Germline CDR1 reads SGHAT; CDR2 reads FQNNGV. Trimming cost V 1 base and J 7 bases, with 8 bases left between them. The CDR3 DNA is TGTGCCAGCAGCTTAGGGCTGGGTAATGAGCAGTTCTTC. It is translated as CASSLGLGNEQFF.

The chain is built from TRBV28 and TRBJ1-3; D remains ambiguous. The V end lost 6 bases, the J end lost 0 bases, and 15 bases lay between the germline ends. The germline gives CDR1 MDHEN, CDR2 SYDVKM. The CDR3 is made up of 16 amino acids. For the CDR3, the DNA is TGTGCCAGCAGAATGGGCAGCCTTCACTCTGGAAACACCATATATTTT. As protein: CASRMGSLHSGNTIYF.

The gene calls are TRBV9 and TRBJ1-5; no clear D. The germline CDR1 and CDR2 sequences are SGDLS and YYNGEE. CDR3 length: 13 amino acids. V was pared by 3 bases and J by 6 bases, with 10 bases between. CDR3 nucleotide sequence: TGTGCCAGCAGCGAGTTTGTGGGTCAGCCCCAGCATTTT. Translation gives CASSEFVGQPQHF.

V usage is TRBV20-1 and J usage is TRBJ2-7; no firm D call. The CDR3 is 11 amino acids. The germline V gene encodes CDR1 DFQATT and CDR2 SNEGSKA (reference sequence). Trimming cost V 3 bases and J 4 bases, with 7 bases left between them. CDR3 in DNA: TGCAGTGCTAGGGTCAGGTACGAGCAGTACTTC. It yields the protein CSARVRYEQYF.

This clone was seen a few times. CDR3 nucleotide sequence: TGTGCCAGCAGCAGATGGGGGGACAACCCTTACGAGCAGTACTTC. Protein: CASSRWGDNPYEQYF. This chain joins TRBV21-1 and TRBJ2-7. TRBV21-1 is designated a pseudogene. This CDR3 region has 15 residues.

The chain is built from TRBV19 and TRBJ2-5, with a tentative D call TRBD2 (5 bases). V was trimmed by 1 base and J by 5 bases, leaving 8 bases between them. This CDR3 comprises 13 residues. Germline CDR1 and CDR2: LNHDA and SQIVND (reference sequence). Here the CDR3 DNA reads TGTGCCAGTAGTATAGGGGCTAGCGAGACCCAGTACTTC. Its protein product is CASSIGASETQYF. Complete variable domain (other parts from reference TRBV19 and TRBJ2-5): DGGITQSPKYLFRKEGQNVTLSCEQNLNHDAMYWYRQDPGQGLRLIYYSQIVNDFQKGDIAEGYSVSREKKESFPLTVTSAQKNPTAFYLCASSIGASETQYFGPGTRLLVL.